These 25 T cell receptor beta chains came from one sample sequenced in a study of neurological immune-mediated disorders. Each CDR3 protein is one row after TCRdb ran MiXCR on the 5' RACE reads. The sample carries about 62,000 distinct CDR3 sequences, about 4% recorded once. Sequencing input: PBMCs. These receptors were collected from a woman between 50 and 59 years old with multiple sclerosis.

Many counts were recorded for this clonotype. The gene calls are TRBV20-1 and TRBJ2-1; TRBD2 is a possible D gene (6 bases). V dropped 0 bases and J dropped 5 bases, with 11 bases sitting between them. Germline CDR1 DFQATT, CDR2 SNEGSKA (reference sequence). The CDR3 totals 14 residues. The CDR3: CSARDGLANNEQFF. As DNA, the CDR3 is TGCAGTGCTAGAGATGGGCTAGCGAACAATGAGCAGTTCTTC.

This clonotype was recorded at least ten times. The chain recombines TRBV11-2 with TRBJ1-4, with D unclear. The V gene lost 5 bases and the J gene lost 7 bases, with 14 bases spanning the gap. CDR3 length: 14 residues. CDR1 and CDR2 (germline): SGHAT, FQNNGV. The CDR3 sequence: CASSGLRVGEKLFF. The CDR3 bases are TGTGCCAGCAGCGGCCTACGTGTAGGTGAAAAACTGTTTTTT.

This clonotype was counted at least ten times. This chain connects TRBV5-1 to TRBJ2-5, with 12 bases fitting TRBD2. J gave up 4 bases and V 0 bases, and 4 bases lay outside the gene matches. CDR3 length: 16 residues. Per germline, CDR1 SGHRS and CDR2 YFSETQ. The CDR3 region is CASSLGTSGVLETQYF. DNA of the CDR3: TGCGCCAGCAGCTTGGGGACTAGCGGGGTCTTAGAGACCCAGTACTTC.

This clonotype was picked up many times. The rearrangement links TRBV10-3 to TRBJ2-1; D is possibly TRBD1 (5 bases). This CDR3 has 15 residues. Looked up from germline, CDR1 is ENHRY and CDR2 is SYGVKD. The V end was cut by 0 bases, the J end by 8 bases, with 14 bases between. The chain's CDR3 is CAISESYQGNDEQFF. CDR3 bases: TGTGCCATCAGTGAGTCTTATCAGGGTAACGATGAGCAGTTCTTC.

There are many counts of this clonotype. The CDR3 DNA sequence: TGTGCCAGCAGTGAAATAAGACTAGCGGGAGTCACGAGGCCCCAGTACTTC. Protein: CASSEIRLAGVTRPQYF. The chain couples TRBV2 to TRBJ2-5; 12 bases agree with TRBD2. V dropped 2 bases and J dropped 9; count of bases not matched to a gene: 13. The CDR3 loop spans 17 amino acids. The germline CDR1 and CDR2 sequences are SNHLY and FYNNEI.

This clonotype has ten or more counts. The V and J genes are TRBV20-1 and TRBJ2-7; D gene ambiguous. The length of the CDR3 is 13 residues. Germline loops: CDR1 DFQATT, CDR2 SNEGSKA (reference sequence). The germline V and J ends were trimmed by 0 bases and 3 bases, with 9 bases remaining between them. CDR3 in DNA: TGCAGTGCTAGAGATACCGGAGTCTACGAGCAGTACTTC. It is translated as CSARDTGVYEQYF.

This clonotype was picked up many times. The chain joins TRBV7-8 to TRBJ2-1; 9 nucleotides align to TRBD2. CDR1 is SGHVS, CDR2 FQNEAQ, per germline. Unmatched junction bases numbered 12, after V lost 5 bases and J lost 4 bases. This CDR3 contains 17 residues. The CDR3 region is CASSTPTLAGLYNEQFF. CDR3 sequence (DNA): TGTGCCAGCAGCACTCCCACCCTAGCGGGGCTTTACAATGAGCAGTTCTTC.

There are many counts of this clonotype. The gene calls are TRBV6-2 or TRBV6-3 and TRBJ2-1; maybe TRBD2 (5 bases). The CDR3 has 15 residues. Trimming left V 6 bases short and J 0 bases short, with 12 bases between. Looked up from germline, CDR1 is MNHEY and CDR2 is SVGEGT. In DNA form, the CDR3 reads TGTGCCAGCAGCAATCGCGGGTACTCCTACAATGAGCAGTTCTTC. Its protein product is CASSNRGYSYNEQFF.

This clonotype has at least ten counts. CDR3 DNA: TGTGCCAGCAGTTCGTTGGACCGGGAAGGGACCCAGTACTTC. Protein: CASSSLDREGTQYF. V usage is TRBV27 and J usage is TRBJ2-5; D is possibly TRBD2 (5 bases). CDR1 is MNHEY, CDR2 SMNVEV, per germline (reference sequence). This CDR3 has 14 residues. Trimming pared 4 bases from V and 7 bases from J, leaving 16 bases between.

CDR3 DNA: TGTGCCAGCAGTATCCCCAGGGAGGTCCAAGAGACCCAGTACTTC. It encodes CASSIPREVQETQYF. The chain links TRBV12-3 or TRBV12-4 to TRBJ2-5; TRBD2 is a possible D gene (6 bases). The CDR3 covers 15 residues. V was trimmed by 5 bases and J by 1 base, leaving 14 bases between them.

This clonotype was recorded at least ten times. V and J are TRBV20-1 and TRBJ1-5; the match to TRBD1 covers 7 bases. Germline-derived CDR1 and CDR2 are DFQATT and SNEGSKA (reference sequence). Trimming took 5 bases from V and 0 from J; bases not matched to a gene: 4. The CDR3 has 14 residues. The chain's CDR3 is CSAGDSRSNQPQHF. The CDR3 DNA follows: TGCAGTGCTGGGGACAGCCGTAGCAATCAGCCCCAGCATTTT.

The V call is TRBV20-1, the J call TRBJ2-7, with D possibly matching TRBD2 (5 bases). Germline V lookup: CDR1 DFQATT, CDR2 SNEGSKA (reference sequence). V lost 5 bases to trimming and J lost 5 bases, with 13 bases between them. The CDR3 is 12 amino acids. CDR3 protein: CSAPDYKDEQYF. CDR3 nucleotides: TGCAGTGCTCCCGACTACAAAGACGAGCAGTACTTC.

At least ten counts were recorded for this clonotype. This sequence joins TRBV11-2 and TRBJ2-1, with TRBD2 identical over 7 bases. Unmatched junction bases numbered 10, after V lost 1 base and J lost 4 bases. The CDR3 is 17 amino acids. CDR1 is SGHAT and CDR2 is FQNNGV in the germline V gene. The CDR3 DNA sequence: TGTGCCAGCAGCTTAGGCATCGCTAGCGGAATATACAATGAGCAGTTCTTC. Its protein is CASSLGIASGIYNEQFF.

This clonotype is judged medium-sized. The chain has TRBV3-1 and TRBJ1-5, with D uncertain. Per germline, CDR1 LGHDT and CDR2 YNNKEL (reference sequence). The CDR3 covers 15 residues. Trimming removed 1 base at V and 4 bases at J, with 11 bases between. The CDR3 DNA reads TGTGCCAGCAGCCAAGGGAAGGCCCGAAATCAGCCCCAGCATTTT. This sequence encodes CASSQGKARNQPQHF.

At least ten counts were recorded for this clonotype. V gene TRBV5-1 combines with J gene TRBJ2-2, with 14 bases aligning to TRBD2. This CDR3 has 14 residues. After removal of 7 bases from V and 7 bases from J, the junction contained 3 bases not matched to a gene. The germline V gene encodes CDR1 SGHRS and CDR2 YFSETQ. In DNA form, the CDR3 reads TGCGCCAGCGGACTAGCGGGAGGAATCGGGGAGCTGTTTTTT. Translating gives CASGLAGGIGELFF.

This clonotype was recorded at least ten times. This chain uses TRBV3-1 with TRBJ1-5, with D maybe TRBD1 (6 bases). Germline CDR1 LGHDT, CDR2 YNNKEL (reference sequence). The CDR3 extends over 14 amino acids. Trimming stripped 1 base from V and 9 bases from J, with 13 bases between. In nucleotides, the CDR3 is TGTGCCAGCAGCCAAGGAAGGGGGGGTCTGCCCCAGCATTTT. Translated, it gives CASSQGRGGLPQHF. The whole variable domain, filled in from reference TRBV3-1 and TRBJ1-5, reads DTAVSQTPKYLVTQMGNDKSIKCEQNLGHDTMYWYKQDSKKFLKIMFSYNNKELIINETVPNRFSPKSPDKAHLNLHINSLELGDSAVYFCASSQGRGGLPQHFGDGTRLSIL.

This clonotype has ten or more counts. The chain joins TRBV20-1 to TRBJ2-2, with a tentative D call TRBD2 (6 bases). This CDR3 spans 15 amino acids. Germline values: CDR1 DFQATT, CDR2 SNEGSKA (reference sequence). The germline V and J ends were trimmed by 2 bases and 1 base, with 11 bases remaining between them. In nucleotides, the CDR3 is TGCAGTGCTAGAAGGAGGGGCGTGAACACCGGGGAGCTGTTTTTT. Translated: CSARRRGVNTGELFF.

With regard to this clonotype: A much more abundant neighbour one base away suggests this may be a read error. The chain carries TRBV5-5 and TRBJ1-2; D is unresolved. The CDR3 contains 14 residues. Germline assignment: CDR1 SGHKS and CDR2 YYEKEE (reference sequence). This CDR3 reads CASSFLGGNYDYTF. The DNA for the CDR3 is TGTGCCAGCAGCTTTCTGGGAGGGAACTATGACTACACCTTC.

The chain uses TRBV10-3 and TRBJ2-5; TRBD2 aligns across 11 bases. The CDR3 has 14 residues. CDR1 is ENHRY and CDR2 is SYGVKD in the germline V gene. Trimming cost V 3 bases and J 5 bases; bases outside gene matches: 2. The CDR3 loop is CAISELAGVETQYF. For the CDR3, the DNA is TGTGCCATCAGTGAACTAGCGGGAGTGGAGACCCAGTACTTC.

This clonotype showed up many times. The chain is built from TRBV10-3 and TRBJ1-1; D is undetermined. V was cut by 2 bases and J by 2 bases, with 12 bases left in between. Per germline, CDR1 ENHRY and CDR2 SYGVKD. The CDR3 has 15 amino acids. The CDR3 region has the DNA TGTGCCATCAGTGAGCCCGGACGGAGTAACACTGAAGCTTTCTTT. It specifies CAISEPGRSNTEAFF.

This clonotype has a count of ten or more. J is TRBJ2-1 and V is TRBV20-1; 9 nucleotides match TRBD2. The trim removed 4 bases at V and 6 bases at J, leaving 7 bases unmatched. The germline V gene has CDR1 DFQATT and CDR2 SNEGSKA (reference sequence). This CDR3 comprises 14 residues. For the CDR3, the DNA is TGCAGTGCTATCGTAGCGGGAGTAGGCAATGAGCAGTTCTTC. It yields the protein CSAIVAGVGNEQFF.

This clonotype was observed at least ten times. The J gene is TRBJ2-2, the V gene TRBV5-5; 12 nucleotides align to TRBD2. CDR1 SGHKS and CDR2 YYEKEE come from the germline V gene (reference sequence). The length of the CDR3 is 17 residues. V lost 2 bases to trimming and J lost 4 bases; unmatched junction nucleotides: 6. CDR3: CASSFETSGSATGELFF. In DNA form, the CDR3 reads TGTGCCAGCAGCTTCGAGACTAGCGGGAGTGCCACCGGGGAGCTGTTTTTT.

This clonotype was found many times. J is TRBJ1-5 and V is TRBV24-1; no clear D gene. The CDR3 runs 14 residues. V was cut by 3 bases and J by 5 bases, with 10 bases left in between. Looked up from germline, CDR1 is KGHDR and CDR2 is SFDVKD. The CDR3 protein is CATSDGIDHQPQHF. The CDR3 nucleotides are TGTGCCACCAGTGATGGGATCGATCATCAGCCCCAGCATTTT.

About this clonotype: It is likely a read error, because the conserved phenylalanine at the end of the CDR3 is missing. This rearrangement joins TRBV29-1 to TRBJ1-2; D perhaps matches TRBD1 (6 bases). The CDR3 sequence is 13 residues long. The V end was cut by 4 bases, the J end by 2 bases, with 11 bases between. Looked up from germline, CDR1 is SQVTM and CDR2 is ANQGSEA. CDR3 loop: CSVVIQGNYGYTN. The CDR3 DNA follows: TGCAGCGTTGTAATCCAGGGGAACTATGGCTACACCAAC.

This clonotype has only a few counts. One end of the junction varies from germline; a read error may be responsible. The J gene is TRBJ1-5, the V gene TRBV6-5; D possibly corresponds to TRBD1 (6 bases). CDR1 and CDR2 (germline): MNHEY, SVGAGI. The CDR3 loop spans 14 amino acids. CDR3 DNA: TGTGCCAGCAGTTACGATGGGACAAATCAGCCCCAGAATTTT. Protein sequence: CASSYDGTNQPQNF.